These 3 T cell receptor beta chains share one sample of origin, sequenced in a study of identical twins listed by TCRdb under 2016. The library relied on 5' RACE. Sequenced using an Illumina HiSeq 2000. The raw public data were reprocessed by TCRdb itself: fastp quality trimming at Q25, MiXCR clonotype calling, in-frame beta chains only. Every distinct CDR3 protein forms one entry, paired with its most common genes and DNA. A total of about 250,000 distinct CDR3 sequences appear in this sample, about 8% of them only once. The ten largest make up less than 4% of the sample. This sample was shared with a second study, whose subject was yellow fever vaccine responses in identical twins.

Input material: CD8+ T cells sorted from blood. These receptors were taken from a woman younger than 30 in good health.

This clonotype was seen a handful of times. The J gene is TRBJ2-3, the V gene TRBV9; 8 bases are shared with TRBD2. In germline, CDR1 is SGDLS, CDR2 YYNGEE. This CDR3 contains 14 residues. The V gene end was trimmed by 3 bases and the J gene end by 4 bases; junction bases not matched to a gene: 4. The CDR3: CASSAGLAPDTQYF. CDR3 DNA sequence: TGTGCCAGCAGCGCCGGACTAGCTCCAGATACGCAGTATTTT.

This clonotype was observed a few times. The chain recombines TRBV30 with TRBJ2-1; 11 bases map to TRBD1. V was pared by 3 bases and J by 2 bases, with 3 bases of the junction left unmatched. Per the germline V gene, CDR1 is GTSNPN and CDR2 is SVGIG (reference sequence). This CDR3 comprises 15 residues. In DNA form, the CDR3 reads TGTGCCTGGAGGAGGACAGGGGGCGCCTACAATGAGCAGTTCTTC. This translates into CAWRRTGGAYNEQFF.

This clonotype has ten or more counts. The chain has TRBV29-1 and TRBJ2-7, with unresolved D. V was pared by 0 bases and J by 3 bases, with 9 bases between. This CDR3 has 13 amino acids. Germline lookup yields CDR1 SQVTM and CDR2 ANQGSEA. The CDR3: CSVEDPLSYEQYF. The CDR3 nucleotides read TGCAGCGTTGAAGACCCCTTGAGCTACGAGCAGTACTTC.